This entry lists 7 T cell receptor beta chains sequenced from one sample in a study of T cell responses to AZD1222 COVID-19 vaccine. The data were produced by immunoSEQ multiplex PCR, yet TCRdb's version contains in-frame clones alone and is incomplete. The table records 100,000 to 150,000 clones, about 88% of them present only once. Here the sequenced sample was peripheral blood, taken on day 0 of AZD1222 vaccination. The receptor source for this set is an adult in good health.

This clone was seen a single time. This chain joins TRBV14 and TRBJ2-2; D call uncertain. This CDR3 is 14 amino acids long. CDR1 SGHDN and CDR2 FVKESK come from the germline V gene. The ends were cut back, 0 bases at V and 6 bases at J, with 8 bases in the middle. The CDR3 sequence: CASSQDWVAGELFF. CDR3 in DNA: TGTGCCAGCAGCCAAGATTGGGTGGCCGGGGAGCTGTTTTTT.

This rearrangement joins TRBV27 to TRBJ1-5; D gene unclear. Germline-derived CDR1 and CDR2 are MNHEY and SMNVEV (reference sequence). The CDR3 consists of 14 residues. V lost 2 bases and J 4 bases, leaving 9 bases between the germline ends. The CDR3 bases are TGTGCCAGCAGTTTAACGGTTTTAAATCAGCCCCAGCATTTT. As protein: CASSLTVLNQPQHF.

This CDR3 is CASSYLASYNEQFF. The CDR3 DNA is TGTGCCAGCAGTTACTTAGCCTCCTACAATGAGCAGTTCTTC. This sequence joins TRBV6-2 or TRBV6-3 and TRBJ2-1; no reliable D call. The CDR3 contains 14 residues. V lost 1 base and J lost 0, with 4 bases in between. CDR1 is MNHEY and CDR2 is SVGEGT in the germline V gene.

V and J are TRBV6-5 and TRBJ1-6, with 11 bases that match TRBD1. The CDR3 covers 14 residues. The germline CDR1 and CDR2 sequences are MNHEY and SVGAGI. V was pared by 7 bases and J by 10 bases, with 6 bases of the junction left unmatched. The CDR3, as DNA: TGTGCCAGCATTCCGGACAGGGGGCTCTCACCCCTCCACTTT. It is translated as CASIPDRGLSPLHF.

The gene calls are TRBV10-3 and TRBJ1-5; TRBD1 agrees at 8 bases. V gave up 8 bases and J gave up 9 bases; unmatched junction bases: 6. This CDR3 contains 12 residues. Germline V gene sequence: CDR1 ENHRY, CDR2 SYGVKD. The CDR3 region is CAIGQGGWPQHF. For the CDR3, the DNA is TGTGCCATCGGACAGGGTGGTTGGCCCCAGCATTTT.

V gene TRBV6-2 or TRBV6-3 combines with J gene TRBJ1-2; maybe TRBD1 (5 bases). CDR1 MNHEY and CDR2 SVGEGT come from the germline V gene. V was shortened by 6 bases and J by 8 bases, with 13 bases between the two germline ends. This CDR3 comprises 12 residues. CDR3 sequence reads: CASSLTGDGYTF. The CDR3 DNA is TGTGCCAGCAGCCTAACGGGGGACGGCTACACCTTC.

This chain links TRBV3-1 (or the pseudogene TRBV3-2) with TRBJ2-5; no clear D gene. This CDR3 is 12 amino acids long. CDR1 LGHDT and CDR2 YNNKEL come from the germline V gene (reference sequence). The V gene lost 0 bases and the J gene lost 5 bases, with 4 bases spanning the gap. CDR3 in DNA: TGTGCCAGCAGCCAAGACTTTGAGACCCAGTACTTC. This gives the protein CASSQDFETQYF.